This TCR beta chain originates from a study of OX40 agonist ivuxolimab in advanced cancers. TCRdb's copy holds only in-frame clones and misses some; the assay was immunoSEQ multiplex PCR. This sample has around 29,000 clones, with around 87% found just once. This CDR3 is built from 13 residues. The V and J ends lost 6 bases and 10 bases respectively, with 19 bases between them. Germline loops: CDR1 SQVTM, CDR2 ANQGSEA. This clone was observed a single time. The material sequenced was CD4+ or CD8+ T cells sorted from blood, taken in a trial of the OX40 agonist ivuxolimab. The chain employs TRBV29-1 and TRBJ2-1; no clear D gene. The sequence was obtained from an adult with an advanced solid tumor such as melanoma, head and neck, liver or kidney cancer. The CDR3 is CSVPEIGNWEQFF. The CDR3 nucleotides read TGCAGCGTCCCCGAAATCGGAAATTGGGAGCAGTTCTTC.